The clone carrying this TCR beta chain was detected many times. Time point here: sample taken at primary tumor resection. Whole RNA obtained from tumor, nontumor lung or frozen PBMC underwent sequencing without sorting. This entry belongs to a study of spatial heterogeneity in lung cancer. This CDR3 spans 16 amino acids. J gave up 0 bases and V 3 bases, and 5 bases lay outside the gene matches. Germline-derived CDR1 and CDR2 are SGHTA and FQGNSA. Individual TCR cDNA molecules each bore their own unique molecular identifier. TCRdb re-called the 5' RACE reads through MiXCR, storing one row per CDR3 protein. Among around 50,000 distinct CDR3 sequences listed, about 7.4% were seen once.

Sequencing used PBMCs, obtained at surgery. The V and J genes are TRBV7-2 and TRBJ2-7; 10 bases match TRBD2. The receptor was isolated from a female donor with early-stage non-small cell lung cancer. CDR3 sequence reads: CASSLDSGGISYEQYF. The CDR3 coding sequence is TGTGCCAGCAGCTTGGATAGCGGGGGGATCTCCTACGAGCAGTACTTC.